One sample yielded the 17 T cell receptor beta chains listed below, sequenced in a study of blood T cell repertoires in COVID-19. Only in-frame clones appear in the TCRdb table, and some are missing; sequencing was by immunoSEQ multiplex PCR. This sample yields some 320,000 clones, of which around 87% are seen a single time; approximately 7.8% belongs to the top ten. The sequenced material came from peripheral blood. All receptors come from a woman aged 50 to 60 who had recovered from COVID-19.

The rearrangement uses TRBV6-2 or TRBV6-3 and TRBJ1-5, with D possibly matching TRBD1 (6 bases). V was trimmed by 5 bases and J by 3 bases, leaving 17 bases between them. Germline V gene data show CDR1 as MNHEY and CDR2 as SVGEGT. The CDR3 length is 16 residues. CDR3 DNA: TGTGCCAGCAGTATCACCAGGGGACGCGTCAATCAGCCCCAGCATTTT. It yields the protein CASSITRGRVNQPQHF.

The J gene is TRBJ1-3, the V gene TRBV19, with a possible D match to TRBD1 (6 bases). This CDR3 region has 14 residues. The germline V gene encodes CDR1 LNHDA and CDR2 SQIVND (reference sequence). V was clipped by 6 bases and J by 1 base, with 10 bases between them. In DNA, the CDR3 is TGTGCCAGTAGCCCAGGGGAATCTGGAAACACCATATATTTT. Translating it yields CASSPGESGNTIYF.

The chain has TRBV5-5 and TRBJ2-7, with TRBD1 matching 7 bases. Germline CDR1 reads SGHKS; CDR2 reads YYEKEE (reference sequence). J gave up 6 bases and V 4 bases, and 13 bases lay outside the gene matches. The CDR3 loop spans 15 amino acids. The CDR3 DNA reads TGTGCCAGCAGCCCACCTCCGGGACAGTACGGCGAGCAGTACTTC. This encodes CASSPPPGQYGEQYF.

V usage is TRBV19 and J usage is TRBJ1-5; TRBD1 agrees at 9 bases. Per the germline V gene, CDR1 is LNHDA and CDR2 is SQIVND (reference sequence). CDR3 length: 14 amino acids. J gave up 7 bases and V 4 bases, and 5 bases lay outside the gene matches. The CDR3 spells CASSTTGGQQPQHF. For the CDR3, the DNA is TGTGCCAGTAGTACAACAGGGGGCCAACAGCCCCAGCATTTT.

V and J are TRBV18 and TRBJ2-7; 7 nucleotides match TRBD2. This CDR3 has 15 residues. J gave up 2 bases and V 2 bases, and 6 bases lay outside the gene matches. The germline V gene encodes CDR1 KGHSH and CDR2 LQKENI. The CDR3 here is CASSPIASGTYEQYF. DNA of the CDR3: TGTGCCAGCTCACCAATTGCTAGCGGTACCTACGAGCAGTACTTC. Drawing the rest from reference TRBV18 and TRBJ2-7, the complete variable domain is NAGVMQNPRHLVRRRGQEARLRCSPMKGHSHVYWYRQLPEEGLKFMVYLQKENIIDESGMPKERFSAEFPKEGPSILRIQQVVRGDSAAYFCASSPIASGTYEQYFGPGTRLTVT.

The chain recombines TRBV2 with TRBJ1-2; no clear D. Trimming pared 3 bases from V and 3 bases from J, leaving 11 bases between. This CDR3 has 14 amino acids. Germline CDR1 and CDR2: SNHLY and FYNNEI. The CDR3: CASSDRVFDYGYTF. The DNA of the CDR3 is TGTGCCAGCAGTGACCGGGTTTTCGACTATGGCTACACCTTC.

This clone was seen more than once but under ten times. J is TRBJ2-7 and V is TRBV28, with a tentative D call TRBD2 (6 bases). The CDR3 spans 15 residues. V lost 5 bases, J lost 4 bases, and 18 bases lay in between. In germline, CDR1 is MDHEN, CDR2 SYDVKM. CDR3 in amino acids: CASSPRRDLAYEQYF. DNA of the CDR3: TGTGCCAGCAGTCCCCGGCGGGACCTAGCGTACGAGCAGTACTTC.

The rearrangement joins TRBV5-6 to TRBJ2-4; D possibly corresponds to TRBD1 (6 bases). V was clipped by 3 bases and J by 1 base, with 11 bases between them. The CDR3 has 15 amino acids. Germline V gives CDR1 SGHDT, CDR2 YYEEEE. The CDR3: CASSSQGRAKNIQYF. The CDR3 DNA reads TGTGCCAGCAGCTCACAGGGTAGGGCCAAAAACATTCAGTACTTC.

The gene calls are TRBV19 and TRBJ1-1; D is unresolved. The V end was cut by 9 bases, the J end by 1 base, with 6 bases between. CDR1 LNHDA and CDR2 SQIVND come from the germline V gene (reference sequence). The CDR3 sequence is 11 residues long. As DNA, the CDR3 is TGTGCCAGCAGACAGAACACTGAAGCTTTCTTT. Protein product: CASRQNTEAFF.

The CDR3 DNA follows: TGTGCCAGCTCACCACCGGGGACAGGACGCAATCAGCCCCAGCATTTT. Its protein is CASSPPGTGRNQPQHF. The chain joins TRBV18 to TRBJ1-5, with TRBD1 matching 8 bases. The CDR3 runs 16 residues. V shed 0 bases, J shed 2 bases, and the junction held 3 bases outside the gene matches. The germline gives CDR1 KGHSH, CDR2 LQKENI. The full variable domain, rest sourced from reference TRBV18 and TRBJ1-5, is NAGVMQNPRHLVRRRGQEARLRCSPMKGHSHVYWYRQLPEEGLKFMVYLQKENIIDESGMPKERFSAEFPKEGPSILRIQQVVRGDSAAYFCASSPPGTGRNQPQHFGDGTRLSIL.

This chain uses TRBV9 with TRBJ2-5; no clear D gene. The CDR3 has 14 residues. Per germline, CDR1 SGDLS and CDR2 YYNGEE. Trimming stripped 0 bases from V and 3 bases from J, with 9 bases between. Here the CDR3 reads CASSVGDIKETQYF. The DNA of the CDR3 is TGTGCCAGCAGCGTAGGAGACATTAAAGAGACCCAGTACTTC.

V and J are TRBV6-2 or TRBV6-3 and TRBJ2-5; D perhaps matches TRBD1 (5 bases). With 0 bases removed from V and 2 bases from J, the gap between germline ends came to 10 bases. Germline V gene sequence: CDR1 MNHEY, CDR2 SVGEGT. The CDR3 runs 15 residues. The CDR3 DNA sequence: TGTGCCAGCAGTTACTCGGGGCGCCGGCAAGAGACCCAGTACTTC. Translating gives CASSYSGRRQETQYF.

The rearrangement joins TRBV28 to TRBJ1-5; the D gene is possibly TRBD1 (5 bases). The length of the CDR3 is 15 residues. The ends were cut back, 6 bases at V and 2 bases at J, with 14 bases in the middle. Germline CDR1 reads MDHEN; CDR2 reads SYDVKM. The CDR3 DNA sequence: TGTGCCAGCAGGTGGGGGAGGGCCGGCAATCAGCCCCAGCATTTT. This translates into CASRWGRAGNQPQHF.

The CDR3 is CASTPTGGTRLNYGYTF. For the CDR3, the DNA is TGTGCCAGCACGCCGACAGGGGGCACTCGGTTAAACTATGGCTACACCTTC. The gene calls are TRBV7-2 and TRBJ1-2; 10 bases agree with TRBD1. The V gene's germline CDR1 is SGHTA and CDR2 FQGNSA. The CDR3 spans 17 residues. The J segment lost 2 bases and the V segment lost 7 bases, leaving 13 bases of the junction unmatched. Full variable domain (outside the CDR3, taken from reference TRBV7-2 and TRBJ1-2): GAGVSQSPSNKVTEKGKDVELRCDPISGHTALYWYRQSLGQGLEFLIYFQGNSAPDKSGLPSDRFSAERTGGSVSTLTIQRTQQEDSAVYLCASTPTGGTRLNYGYTFGSGTRLTVV.

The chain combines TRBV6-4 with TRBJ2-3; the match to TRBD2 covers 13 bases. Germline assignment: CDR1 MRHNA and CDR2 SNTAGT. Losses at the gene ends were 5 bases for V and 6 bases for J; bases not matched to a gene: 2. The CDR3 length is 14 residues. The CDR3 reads CASSQLAGGDTQYF. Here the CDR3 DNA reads TGTGCCAGCAGTCAACTAGCGGGGGGGGATACGCAGTATTTT.

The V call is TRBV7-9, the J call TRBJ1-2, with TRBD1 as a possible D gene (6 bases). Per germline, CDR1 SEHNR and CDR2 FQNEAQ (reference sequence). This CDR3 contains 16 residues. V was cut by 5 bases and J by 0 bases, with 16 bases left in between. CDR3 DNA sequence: TGTGCCAGCAGCAACACAACAGGGCCAGCTAACTATGGCTACACCTTC. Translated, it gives CASSNTTGPANYGYTF.

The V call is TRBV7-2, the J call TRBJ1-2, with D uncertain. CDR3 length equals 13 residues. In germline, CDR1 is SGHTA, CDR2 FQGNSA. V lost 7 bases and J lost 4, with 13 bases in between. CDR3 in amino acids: CASNSYYAYGYTF. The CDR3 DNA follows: TGTGCCAGCAACTCTTATTATGCCTATGGCTACACCTTC.